These T cell receptor beta chains were read from a single sample in a study of cytomegalovirus exposure and HLA in healthy donors. TCRdb's copy holds only in-frame clones and misses some; the assay was immunoSEQ multiplex PCR. The repertoire includes 100,000 to 150,000 clones, roughly 72% of them detected once, and 3% to 5% sits in the top ten. Sample: PBMCs. These receptors came from a man in his forties in good health and CMV-seropositive. Both conserved end residues are part of each CDR3. A D gene is named only where the DNA matches it firmly. Rows give clone size only sometimes, using once, few, many, or a class for an expanded clone.

V gene	D gene	J gene	clone size	CDR3 length	CDR3 protein	CDR3 DNA
TRBV5-1	NA	TRBJ2-1	NA	13	CASGRGSYNEQFF	TGCGCCAGCGGCCGGGGCTCCTACAATGAGCAGTTCTTC
TRBV30	NA	TRBJ1-2	NA	13	CAWSADSNYGYTF	TGTGCCTGGAGTGCCGACAGCAACTATGGCTACACCTTC
TRBV28	TRBD2	TRBJ2-7	NA	16	CASSSGGGFTRDEQYF	TGTGCCAGCAGTTCCGGGGGAGGGTTTACGAGAGACGAGCAGTACTTC
TRBV6-5	NA	TRBJ2-3	NA	14	CASSYDSWTDTQYF	TGTGCCAGCAGTTACGACAGCTGGACAGATACGCAGTATTTT
TRBV9	NA	TRBJ1-3	NA	12	CASSGSGNTIYF	TGTGCCAGCAGCGGCAGTGGAAACACCATATATTTT
TRBV11-2	NA	TRBJ1-5	NA	15	CASSLWAAGNQPQHF	TGTGCCAGCAGCTTATGGGCCGCGGGGAATCAGCCCCAGCATTTT
TRBV19	NA	TRBJ2-2	NA	15	CASKILPGDTGELFF	TGTGCCAGTAAGATTCTTCCGGGGGACACCGGGGAGCTGTTTTTT
TRBV2	TRBD2	TRBJ2-1	NA	15	CASRIAGGPYNEQFF	TGTGCCAGCAGGATAGCGGGGGGGCCTTACAATGAGCAGTTCTTC
TRBV19	TRBD1	TRBJ1-1	NA	16	CASSIDDGQGWTEAFF	TGTGCCAGTAGTATAGATGACGGACAGGGGTGGACTGAAGCTTTCTTT
TRBV4-1	NA	TRBJ1-6	once	15	CASSPRQVEYSPLHF	TGCGCCAGCAGCCCGCGACAGGTGGAATATTCACCCCTCCACTTT
TRBV21-1	NA	TRBJ2-7	NA	15	CASSPGQPTSYEQYF	TGTGCCAGCAGCCCGGGACAGCCGACCTCCTACGAGCAGTACTTC
TRBV29-1	NA	TRBJ2-7	NA	10	CSVRARGQYF	TGCAGCGTGAGGGCTCGGGGGCAGTACTTC
TRBV27	TRBD1	TRBJ1-2	once	15	CASSLSSQGAGGYTF	TGTGCCAGCAGTTTATCGTCCCAGGGGGCGGGAGGCTACACCTTC
TRBV18	TRBD2	TRBJ2-1	NA	14	CASSPSGRSNEQFF	TGTGCCAGCTCACCTAGCGGGAGAAGTAATGAGCAGTTCTTC
TRBV5-1	TRBD1	TRBJ1-5	once	17	CASSEGPGTWDRQPQHF	TGCGCCAGCAGCGAGGGTCCCGGGACTTGGGACAGGCAGCCCCAGCATTTT
TRBV12-5	TRBD1	TRBJ2-2	once	16	CASGLGTGEGTGELFF	TGTGCTAGTGGTTTGGGGACAGGAGAGGGGACCGGGGAGCTGTTTTTT
TRBV6-5	NA	TRBJ1-1	NA	15	CASSSRTGGNTEAFF	TGTGCCAGCAGCTCCCGGACGGGGGGGAACACTGAAGCTTTCTTT
TRBV30	NA	TRBJ2-3	once	15	CAWSVKLPLTDTQYF	TGTGCCTGGAGTGTAAAACTACCCCTCACAGATACGCAGTATTTT
TRBV19	NA	TRBJ2-7	NA	15	CASSVGGQGGYEQYF	TGTGCCAGTAGTGTCGGAGGTCAGGGAGGCTACGAGCAGTACTTC
TRBV5-6	TRBD2	TRBJ2-5	NA	15	CASSYVRGGKETQYF	TGTGCCAGCAGCTACGTGCGGGGGGGCAAAGAGACCCAGTACTTC
TRBV5-1	TRBD2	TRBJ2-3	NA	17	CASSLASGGGGTDTQYF	TGCGCCAGCAGCTTGGCCAGCGGCGGGGGGGGCACAGATACGCAGTATTTT
TRBV9	TRBD1	TRBJ1-3	NA	17	CASSADTTGGSGNTIYF	TGTGCCAGCAGCGCCGATACGACAGGGGGCAGTGGAAACACCATATATTTT
TRBV27	TRBD2	TRBJ2-3	NA	17	CASSLRNGGGVTDTQYF	TGTGCCAGCAGTTTGCGAAACGGCGGGGGGGTGACAGATACGCAGTATTTT
TRBV7-9	NA	TRBJ1-5	NA	16	CASSLVGRGHNQPQHF	TGTGCCAGCAGCTTAGTCGGCAGGGGCCACAATCAGCCCCAGCATTTT
TRBV6-5	NA	TRBJ2-2	NA	15	CASSFSGKDTGELFF	TGTGCCAGCAGTTTTTCAGGGAAAGATACCGGGGAGCTGTTTTTT
TRBV9	TRBD2	TRBJ2-1	NA	16	CASSVFLAGMGNEQFF	TGTGCCAGCAGCGTCTTTCTAGCGGGGATGGGGAATGAGCAGTTCTTC
TRBV27	NA	TRBJ1-1	NA	14	CASGHGQSNTEAFF	TGTGCCAGCGGCCACGGACAATCGAACACTGAAGCTTTCTTT
TRBV5-1	TRBD2	TRBJ2-4	NA	19	CASSLAASGPLRAKNIQYF	TGCGCCAGCAGCTTGGCTGCTAGCGGACCTTTGAGGGCCAAAAACATTCAGTACTTC
TRBV10-3	NA	TRBJ2-7	NA	15	CAISEPSGATYEQYF	TGTGCCATCAGTGAGCCCAGCGGAGCGACCTACGAGCAGTACTTC
TRBV5-1	NA	TRBJ2-7	few	15	CASIETPGNFYEQYF	TGCGCCAGCATCGAAACTCCGGGTAATTTCTACGAGCAGTACTTC
TRBV7-2	NA	TRBJ1-2	once	15	CASSSTGSGNYGYTF	TGTGCCAGCAGCTCCACAGGGTCAGGAAACTATGGCTACACCTTC
TRBV27	TRBD2	TRBJ2-3	NA	19	CASDLRPGLAGGKTDTQYF	TGTGCCAGCGATCTTCGGCCGGGACTAGCGGGAGGTAAGACAGATACGCAGTATTTT
TRBV4-1	TRBD1	TRBJ2-4	few	15	CASSQGTGSKNIQYF	TGCGCCAGCAGCCAAGGGACAGGCTCAAAAAACATTCAGTACTTC
TRBV11-3	TRBD1	TRBJ2-1	NA	14	CASSPDQRDREQFF	TGTGCCAGCAGCCCCGACCAGAGGGACAGGGAGCAGTTCTTC
TRBV9	NA	TRBJ1-2	NA	19	CASSVRPGGAQSTNYGYTF	TGTGCCAGCAGCGTAAGGCCCGGGGGGGCCCAATCTACCAACTATGGCTACACCTTC
TRBV5-4	TRBD2	TRBJ2-1	few	17	CASSPESGGALRNEQFF	TGTGCCAGCAGCCCAGAGAGCGGGGGGGCCTTAAGAAATGAGCAGTTCTTC
TRBV28	TRBD2	TRBJ2-7	NA	15	CASSPQAGGPYEQYF	TGTGCCAGCAGTCCCCAGGCGGGGGGCCCCTACGAGCAGTACTTC
TRBV4-1	NA	TRBJ1-3	NA	16	CASSQETGYSGNTIYF	TGCGCCAGCAGCCAAGAAACAGGGTACTCTGGAAACACCATATATTTT
TRBV19	TRBD1	TRBJ1-2	few	15	CASSMAQGALGGYTF	TGTGCCAGTAGTATGGCCCAGGGGGCACTGGGAGGCTACACCTTC
TRBV6-1	NA	TRBJ1-1	few	11	CASRQLVEAFF	TGTGCCAGCAGACAGCTGGTTGAAGCTTTCTTT
TRBV7-2	TRBD2	TRBJ2-4	few	17	CASSLGLAGVAKNIQYF	TGTGCCAGCAGCCTCGGACTAGCGGGAGTCGCCAAAAACATTCAGTACTTC
TRBV18	TRBD1	TRBJ2-3	NA	16	CASSPPRTGGTDTQYF	TGTGCCAGCTCACCACCTAGGACAGGGGGCACAGATACGCAGTATTTT
TRBV5-1	NA	TRBJ2-7	NA	14	CASSSKPTGIEQYF	TGCGCCAGCAGCTCCAAACCCACAGGGATCGAGCAGTACTTC
TRBV10-2	TRBD1	TRBJ2-3	few	14	CASSTGTGTDTQYF	TGCGCCAGCAGTACCGGGACAGGGACAGATACGCAGTATTTT
TRBV9	TRBD1	TRBJ1-5	NA	14	CASSPDRGGRPQHF	TGTGCCAGCAGCCCGGACAGGGGAGGACGGCCCCAGCATTTT
TRBV19	TRBD2	TRBJ2-2	NA	16	CASSTPGLAGTGELFF	TGTGCCAGTAGTACTCCGGGGCTAGCGGGTACCGGGGAGCTGTTTTTT
TRBV28	TRBD2	TRBJ2-7	NA	16	CASSGREAGRQVEQYF	TGTGCCAGCAGTGGGAGGGAGGCGGGCCGGCAAGTCGAGCAGTACTTC